This T cell receptor (beta chain) comes out of a study of T cell repertoires in ileal Crohn's disease. On the study more broadly: Biopsies of inflamed ileum from the surgical specimen form M0 samples. Overall study findings and caveats: All patients with clonality above 26.8% had endoscopic recurrence.

With regard to this clone: Its specificity is not known.

The data were produced by immunoSEQ multiplex PCR, yet TCRdb's version contains in-frame clones alone and is incomplete. The sample has 9,000 to 13,000 clones; over 75% are singletons. Time point: inflamed ileum from the surgical specimen. Eligibility required adulthood, ileal or ileocolonic Crohn's disease and indicated ileocolonic resection. CDR3 length: 13 amino acids. V was pared by 2 bases and J by 9 bases, with 8 bases between. Germline loops: CDR1 KGHSH, CDR2 LQKENI. The sample consisted of ileal tissue. This clonotype was obtained from an adult with Crohn's disease. The chain couples TRBV18 to TRBJ1-6; TRBD1 is a possible D gene (6 bases). CDR3 coding DNA: TGTGCCAGCTCACCAGTGACAGGTTCACCCCTCCACTTT. Its protein product is CASSPVTGSPLHF.